These T cell receptor beta chains were read from a single sample in a study of T cells of healthy individuals. TCRdb analysed the 5' RACE reads with MiXCR anew, one entry per CDR3 protein. The sample has fewer than 70,000 distinct CDR3 sequences; roughly 14% are singletons. The origin of the receptors is a human donor in good health. CDR3s include the opening cysteine and the closing phenylalanine or tryptophan. Each record gives: CDR3 DNA, CDR3 protein, clone size, J gene, D gene, V gene. D genes are given only for firm matches. Clone size is given for some rows only: seen once, a few or many times, or a class if the clone is expanded.

DNA: TGCAGTGCTAGAGAGGACAGGGGAAATTCACCCCTCCACTTT
CDR3: CSAREDRGNSPLHF
size: medium-sized
J: TRBJ1-6
D: TRBD1
V: TRBV20-1

DNA: TGCAGTGCCTATATAGCAGGGTCTAGAGAGACCCAGTACTTC
CDR3: CSAYIAGSRETQYF
size: few
J: TRBJ2-5
D: NA
V: TRBV20-1

DNA: TGTGCCAGCAGCTTAACTGGGAGTTTAAGGTCCTACAATGAGCAGTTCTTC
CDR3: CASSLTGSLRSYNEQFF
size: few
J: TRBJ2-1
D: NA
V: TRBV7-8

DNA: TGTGCCAGCAGTTACGCACGGGACAGTAATCAGCCCCAGCATTTT
CDR3: CASSYARDSNQPQHF
size: NA
J: TRBJ1-5
D: TRBD1
V: TRBV27

DNA: TGTGCCAGCAGCTTTCTTCCTGGAAACACCATATATTTT
CDR3: CASSFLPGNTIYF
size: many
J: TRBJ1-3
D: NA
V: TRBV7-8

DNA: TGTGCCAGCAGCCCGGGACTAGCGTCCGAGCAGTTCTTC
CDR3: CASSPGLASEQFF
size: NA
J: TRBJ2-1
D: TRBD2
V: TRBV7-2

DNA: TGTGCTAGTGGGATTGACAGGGGTCATGGCTACACCTTC
CDR3: CASGIDRGHGYTF
size: NA
J: TRBJ1-2
D: TRBD1
V: TRBV12-5

DNA: TGCGCCAGCAGCCCGAATAGCGGGGGGTACGAGCAGTACTTC
CDR3: CASSPNSGGYEQYF
size: few
J: TRBJ2-7
D: TRBD2
V: TRBV4-3

DNA: TGTGCCAGCAGCTTAAAGCGGGAGGTGACAGAGACCCAGTACTTC
CDR3: CASSLKREVTETQYF
size: NA
J: TRBJ2-5
D: TRBD2
V: TRBV5-4

DNA: TGTGCCAGCAGGGAAAACAGCGAGCAGTACTTC
CDR3: CASRENSEQYF
size: few
J: TRBJ2-7
D: NA
V: TRBV7-9

DNA: TGCGCCAGCAGTTCCTACGGAGCCGAGTCAGATACGCAGTATTTT
CDR3: CASSSYGAESDTQYF
size: few
J: TRBJ2-3
D: NA
V: TRBV5-1

DNA: TGTGCCACCAGCTCGAGGGAGGCCCGATACAATGAGCAGTTCTTC
CDR3: CATSSREARYNEQFF
size: few
J: TRBJ2-1
D: NA
V: TRBV24-1

DNA: TGTGCCATCAGTGAGGGCAGGGCGGCGGATACGCAGTATTTT
CDR3: CAISEGRAADTQYF
size: few
J: TRBJ2-3
D: NA
V: TRBV10-3

DNA: TGTGCCAGCAGCTATGGTGACACTGAAGCTTTCTTT
CDR3: CASSYGDTEAFF
size: many
J: TRBJ1-1
D: NA
V: TRBV11-2

DNA: TGTGCCAGTACCGAATCGACAGGGCAGTATGACAATGAGCAGTTCTTC
CDR3: CASTESTGQYDNEQFF
size: few
J: TRBJ2-1
D: TRBD1
V: TRBV19

DNA: TGCGCCAGCAGCTTGGACAAGACCTACGAGCAGTACTTC
CDR3: CASSLDKTYEQYF
size: NA
J: TRBJ2-7
D: NA
V: TRBV5-1

DNA: TGTGCCAGCTCACCACCGGAGAATACGCAGTATTTT
CDR3: CASSPPENTQYF
size: many
J: TRBJ2-3
D: NA
V: TRBV18

DNA: TGCAGTGCTACGGCCGGGACAGGGGGGGCAGATACGCAGTATTTT
CDR3: CSATAGTGGADTQYF
size: many
J: TRBJ2-3
D: TRBD1
V: TRBV20-1

DNA: TGTGCCAGCAGCTCCGGGACACTGAAAAGAGATGGCTACACCTTC
CDR3: CASSSGTLKRDGYTF
size: few
J: TRBJ1-2
D: NA
V: TRBV5-5

DNA: TGTGCCAGCAGCCAGATGTCTGGGGACCAAGAGACCCAGTACTTC
CDR3: CASSQMSGDQETQYF
size: NA
J: TRBJ2-5
D: NA
V: TRBV3-1

DNA: TGCGCAGGGGGGACAGGGGGGCTCCACTCTGGAAACACCATATATTTT
CDR3: CAGGTGGLHSGNTIYF
size: NA
J: TRBJ1-3
D: TRBD1
V: TRBV23-1

DNA: TGTGCCAGCAGATTGGACAGGGAGAACACTGAAGCTTTCTTT
CDR3: CASRLDRENTEAFF
size: many
J: TRBJ1-1
D: TRBD1
V: TRBV7-8

DNA: TGTGCCAGCAGCTTCACACAGCTTAGGTACGAGCAGTACTTC
CDR3: CASSFTQLRYEQYF
size: NA
J: TRBJ2-7
D: NA
V: TRBV2

DNA: TGTGCCAGCAGCCCCCTACCCCGACAGAGGCCTCAAGAGACCCAGTACTTC
CDR3: CASSPLPRQRPQETQYF
size: many
J: TRBJ2-5
D: NA
V: TRBV12-3/TRBV12-4

DNA: TGTGCCAGCAGCCCCTACCGGGACAGGGTAATCAATGAGCAGTTCTTC
CDR3: CASSPYRDRVINEQFF
size: many
J: TRBJ2-1
D: TRBD1
V: TRBV7-2

DNA: TGTGCCAGCAGCTCAAGCGCAGGCAGGGGAAACACTGAAGCTTTCTTT
CDR3: CASSSSAGRGNTEAFF
size: few
J: TRBJ1-1
D: NA
V: TRBV7-9

DNA: TGTGCCACCAGTGCCAGGGGCTCCTACGAGCAGTACTTC
CDR3: CATSARGSYEQYF
size: NA
J: TRBJ2-7
D: NA
V: TRBV24-1

DNA: TGTGCCAGCAGTCCTAACAGGGCCGGTCAGCCCCAGCATTTT
CDR3: CASSPNRAGQPQHF
size: many
J: TRBJ1-5
D: NA
V: TRBV3-1

DNA: TGTGCCAGCAGCTTAGATCGGGGAGGGAGTGAAGCTTTCTTT
CDR3: CASSLDRGGSEAFF
size: many
J: TRBJ1-1
D: NA
V: TRBV7-9

DNA: TGTGCCAGCAGTTTGTCAGGGGTGGAGACCCAGTACTTC
CDR3: CASSLSGVETQYF
size: NA
J: TRBJ2-5
D: NA
V: TRBV12-3/TRBV12-4

DNA: TGTGCCACCAGTGATTTGCTCACCGGGGAGCTGTTTTTT
CDR3: CATSDLLTGELFF
size: few
J: TRBJ2-2
D: NA
V: TRBV24-1

DNA: TGTGCCAGCAGTGTGACAGGGGAAGGATCACCCCTCCACTTT
CDR3: CASSVTGEGSPLHF
size: NA
J: TRBJ1-6
D: TRBD1
V: TRBV6-1

DNA: TGTGCCATCACCCCCGGGACTTCGGGGGCAACCGAGCAGTTCTTC
CDR3: CAITPGTSGATEQFF
size: few
J: TRBJ2-1
D: NA
V: TRBV10-3

DNA: TGTGCCAGCAGCTCGGCCCGCAGCTCCTACGAGCAGTACTTC
CDR3: CASSSARSSYEQYF
size: few
J: TRBJ2-7
D: NA
V: TRBV5-4

DNA: TGCGCCAGCAGCTGGGCAGGGGCGAAAGAGACCCAGTACTTC
CDR3: CASSWAGAKETQYF
size: many
J: TRBJ2-5
D: NA
V: TRBV5-1

DNA: TGCAGCGCTTGGCAGGCTAACTATGGCTACACCTTC
CDR3: CSAWQANYGYTF
size: few
J: TRBJ1-2
D: NA
V: TRBV29-1

DNA: TGCGCCAGCAGCCCACAGGGCTCGAACACTGAAGCTTTCTTT
CDR3: CASSPQGSNTEAFF
size: few
J: TRBJ1-1
D: NA
V: TRBV5-1